The clone carrying this T cell receptor (beta chain) appeared a few times. The antigen remains undetermined. CDR3 length equals 18 residues. Trimming shortened V by 6 bases and J by 3 bases, and 27 bases separated the two germline ends. CDR1 and CDR2 from the germline V gene are MNHNS and SASEGT. This record belongs to a study of response to subunit inactivated influenza vaccine. General study points: Researchers suggested that each seasonal influenza vaccination recruits few new T cells.

MiXCR, applied by TCRdb to the RT-PCR reads, yields one record per CDR3 protein. The sample shows roughly 700,000 distinct CDR3 sequences, approximately 14% of them seen only once. The chain uses TRBV6-1 and TRBJ2-7; D may be TRBD2 (7 bases). This receptor was taken from a man in his fifties or sixties who received an inactivated influenza vaccine. Sequences were derived from PBMCs from blood, sampled less than 15 days before vaccination. CDR3 amino acids: CASSPDRGVGGRSYEQYF. The CDR3 coding sequence is TGTGCCAGCAGCCCAGATAGGGGGGTCGGCGGGAGAAGCTACGAGCAGTACTTC.